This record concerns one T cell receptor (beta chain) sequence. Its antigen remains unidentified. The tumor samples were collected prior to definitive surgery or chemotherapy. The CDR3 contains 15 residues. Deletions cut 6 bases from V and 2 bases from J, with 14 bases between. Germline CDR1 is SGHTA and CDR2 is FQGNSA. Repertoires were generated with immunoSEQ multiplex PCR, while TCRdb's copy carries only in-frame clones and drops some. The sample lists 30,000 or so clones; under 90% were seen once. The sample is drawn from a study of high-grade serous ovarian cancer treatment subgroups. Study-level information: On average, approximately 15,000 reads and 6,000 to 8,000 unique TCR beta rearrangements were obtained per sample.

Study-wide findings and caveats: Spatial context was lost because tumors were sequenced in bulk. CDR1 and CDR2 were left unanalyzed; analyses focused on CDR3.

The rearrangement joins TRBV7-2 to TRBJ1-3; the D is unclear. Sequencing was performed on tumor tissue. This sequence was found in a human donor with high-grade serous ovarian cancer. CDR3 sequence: CASRFKSGAGNTIYF. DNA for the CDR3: TGTGCCAGCAGGTTCAAATCAGGAGCTGGAAACACCATATATTTT.